One and the same sample provided the 10 T cell receptor beta chains below, sequenced in a study of lymphopenia after photon versus proton radiotherapy. Only in-frame clones appear in the TCRdb table, and some are missing; sequencing was by immunoSEQ multiplex PCR. The table has 45,000 to 65,000 clones, roughly nine tenths seen once. The sequenced sample was peripheral blood, obtained from a patient treated with photon-based radiotherapy. These receptors originate from a woman aged 40 to 50 with cholangiocarcinoma.

The chain links TRBV7-9 to TRBJ1-1; a weak D match, TRBD1 (5 bases). This CDR3 region has 15 residues. Germline CDR1 SEHNR, CDR2 FQNEAQ (reference sequence). V shed 4 bases and J shed 4 bases, with 16 bases lying between them. CDR3 coding DNA: TGTGCCAGCAGCTCCCTAGACAGCCTCCCCACTGAAGCTTTCTTT. Encoded protein: CASSSLDSLPTEAFF.

The J gene is TRBJ2-5, the V gene TRBV11-2; D possibly corresponds to TRBD2 (5 bases). V dropped 4 bases and J dropped 10 bases, with 22 bases sitting between them. CDR1 and CDR2 from the germline V gene are SGHAT and FQNNGV. The length of the CDR3 is 15 residues. CDR3 protein: CASSSDASPQMNQYF. CDR3 nucleotides: TGTGCCAGCAGCTCAGACGCTAGCCCCCAGATGAACCAGTACTTC.

This chain connects TRBV6-5 to TRBJ1-2; TRBD1 matches at 7 bases. The CDR3 loop spans 13 amino acids. V gave up 6 bases and J gave up 1 base; unmatched junction bases: 2. Germline CDR1 and CDR2: MNHEY and SVGAGI. The CDR3 DNA reads as TGTGCCAGCAGGGGACAGATTAACTATGGCTACACCTTC. It is translated as CASRGQINYGYTF.

The J gene is TRBJ2-2, the V gene TRBV27, with 9 bases identical to TRBD2. This CDR3 comprises 14 residues. V gave up 6 bases and J gave up 1 base; unmatched junction bases: 0. Germline V gene sequence: CDR1 MNHEY, CDR2 SMNVEV (reference sequence). CDR3 sequence (DNA): TGTGCCAGCAGGACTAGCGGGAACACCGGGGAGCTGTTTTTT. Its protein product is CASRTSGNTGELFF.

The gene calls are TRBV7-9 and TRBJ2-2; D is unresolved. This CDR3 spans 16 amino acids. Germline-derived CDR1 and CDR2 are SEHNR and FQNEAQ (reference sequence). V lost 1 base and J 6 bases, leaving 15 bases between the germline ends. The CDR3 loop is CASSLVGGGEAGELFF. CDR3 coding DNA: TGTGCCAGCAGCTTAGTTGGTGGTGGGGAAGCCGGGGAGCTGTTTTTT.

The chain has TRBV11-2 and TRBJ2-1; D unclear. The germline V gene has CDR1 SGHAT and CDR2 FQNNGV. The CDR3 contains 15 residues. Trimming stripped 4 bases from V and 0 bases from J, with 10 bases between. CDR3 residues: CASSSRGNSYNEQFF. CDR3 DNA: TGTGCCAGCAGCTCGCGCGGAAACTCCTACAATGAGCAGTTCTTC. Complete variable domain (other parts from reference TRBV11-2 and TRBJ2-1): EAGVAQSPRYKIIEKRQSVAFWCNPISGHATLYWYQQILGQGPKLLIQFQNNGVVDDSQLPKDRFSAERLKGVDSTLKIQPAKLEDSAVYLCASSSRGNSYNEQFFGPGTRLTVL.

The CDR3 DNA follows: TGTGCCAGCAGTACGGACAGCCGATTGGGGGATGGCTACACCTTC. Translation gives CASSTDSRLGDGYTF. The V gene is TRBV7-9, the J gene TRBJ1-2, with D perhaps matching TRBD1 (6 bases). Between the trimmed V and J ends, which lost 6 bases and 6 bases, there was a span of 20 bases. The germline CDR1 and CDR2 sequences are SEHNR and FQNEAQ (reference sequence). The CDR3 covers 15 residues.

This chain uses TRBV9 with TRBJ2-7; 7 bases are a match to TRBD2. Trimming removed 2 bases from V and 5 bases from J; junction bases left unmatched: 10. Germline V gene lookup returns CDR1 SGDLS and CDR2 YYNGEE. The CDR3 has 15 amino acids. The CDR3 region has the DNA TGTGCCAGCAGCGTCTCATCCAGCGGGAACAACGAGCAGTACTTC. It encodes CASSVSSSGNNEQYF.

This rearrangement joins TRBV7-3 to TRBJ2-3; 8 bases match TRBD2. The CDR3 loop spans 15 amino acids. The germline V gene encodes CDR1 SGHTA and CDR2 FQGTGA. J was trimmed by 8 bases and V by 2 bases; bases with no gene match: 9. The CDR3 loop is CASSLRPGLDGTQYF. The CDR3 bases are TGTGCCAGCAGCTTACGTCCGGGACTAGATGGTACGCAGTATTTT.

V and J are TRBV2 and TRBJ1-2; unclear D gene. CDR3 length: 14 residues. CDR1 and CDR2 from the germline V gene are SNHLY and FYNNEI. Between the trimmed V and J ends, which lost 4 bases and 5 bases, there was a span of 14 bases. The CDR3 nucleotides are TGTGCCAGCAGTGCGGGCCGGGGTGGATATGGCTACACCTTC. This translates into CASSAGRGGYGYTF.